This T cell receptor beta chain was sequenced for a study of technical replicates of blood from a few donors. Trimming stripped 0 bases from V and 5 bases from J, with 13 bases between. This CDR3 contains 15 residues. Germline CDR1 and CDR2: MRHNA and SNTAGT. Method: immunoSEQ multiplex PCR; TCRdb's copy keeps in-frame clones and lacks some. Here the sample spans more than 90,000 clones, around 95% being singletons. The source material was T cells isolated from PBMCs. The receptor was isolated from a human donor in good health. This rearrangement joins TRBV6-4 to TRBJ1-1; TRBD1 is a possible D gene (5 bases). The CDR3: CASSDSRMGGTEAFF. For the CDR3, the DNA is TGTGCCAGCAGTGACTCACGCATGGGGGGGACTGAAGCTTTCTTT.